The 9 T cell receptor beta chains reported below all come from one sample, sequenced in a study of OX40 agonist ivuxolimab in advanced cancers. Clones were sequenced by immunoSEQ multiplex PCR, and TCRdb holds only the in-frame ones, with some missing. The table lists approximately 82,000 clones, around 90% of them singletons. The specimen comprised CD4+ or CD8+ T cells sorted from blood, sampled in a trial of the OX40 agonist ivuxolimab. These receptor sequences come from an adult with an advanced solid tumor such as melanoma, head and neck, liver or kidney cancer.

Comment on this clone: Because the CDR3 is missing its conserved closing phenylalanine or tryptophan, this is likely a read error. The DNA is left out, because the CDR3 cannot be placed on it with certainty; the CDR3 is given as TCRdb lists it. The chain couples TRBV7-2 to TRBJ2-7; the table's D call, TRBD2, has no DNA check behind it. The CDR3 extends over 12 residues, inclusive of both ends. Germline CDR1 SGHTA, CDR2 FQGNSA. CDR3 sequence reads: CASSLKKTSKQD.

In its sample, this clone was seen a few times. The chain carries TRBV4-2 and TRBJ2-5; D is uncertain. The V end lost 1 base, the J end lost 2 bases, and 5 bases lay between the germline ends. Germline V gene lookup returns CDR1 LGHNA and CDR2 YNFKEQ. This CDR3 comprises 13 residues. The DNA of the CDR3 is TGTGCCAGCAGCCAAGCGGTACAAGAGACCCAGTACTTC. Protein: CASSQAVQETQYF.

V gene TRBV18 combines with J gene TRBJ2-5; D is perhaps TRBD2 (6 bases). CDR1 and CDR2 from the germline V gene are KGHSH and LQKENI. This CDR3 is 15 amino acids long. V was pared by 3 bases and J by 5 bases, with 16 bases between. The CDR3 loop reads CASSPPVGGWETQYF. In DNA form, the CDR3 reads TGTGCCAGCTCACCTCCCGTTGGAGGGTGGGAGACCCAGTACTTC.

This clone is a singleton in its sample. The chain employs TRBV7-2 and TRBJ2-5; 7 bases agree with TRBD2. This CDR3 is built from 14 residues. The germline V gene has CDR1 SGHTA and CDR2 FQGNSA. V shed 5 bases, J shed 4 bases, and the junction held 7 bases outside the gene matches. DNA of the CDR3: TGTGCCAGCAGCCCTGGGAGGGCCCGAGAGACCCAGTACTTC. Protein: CASSPGRARETQYF.

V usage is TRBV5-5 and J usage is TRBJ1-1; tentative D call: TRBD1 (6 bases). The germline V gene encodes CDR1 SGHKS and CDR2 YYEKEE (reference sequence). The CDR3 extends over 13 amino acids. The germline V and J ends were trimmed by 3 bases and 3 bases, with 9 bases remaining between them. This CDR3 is CASSSAGDTEAFF. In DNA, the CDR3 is TGTGCCAGCAGCTCTGCAGGGGACACTGAAGCTTTCTTT.

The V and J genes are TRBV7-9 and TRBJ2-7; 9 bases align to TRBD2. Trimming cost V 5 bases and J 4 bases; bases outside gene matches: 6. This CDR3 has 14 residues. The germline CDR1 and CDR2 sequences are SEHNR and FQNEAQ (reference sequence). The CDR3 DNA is TGTGCCAGCAGCCCTGGTAGCGGGAGTTACGAGCAGTACTTC. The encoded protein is CASSPGSGSYEQYF.

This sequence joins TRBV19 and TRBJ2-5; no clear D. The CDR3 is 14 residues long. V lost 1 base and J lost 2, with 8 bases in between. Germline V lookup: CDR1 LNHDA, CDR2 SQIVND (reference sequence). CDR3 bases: TGTGCCAGTAGTATAGGTACGGATCAAGAGACCCAGTACTTC. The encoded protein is CASSIGTDQETQYF. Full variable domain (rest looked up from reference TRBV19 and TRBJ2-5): DGGITQSPKYLFRKEGQNVTLSCEQNLNHDAMYWYRQDPGQGLRLIYYSQIVNDFQKGDIAEGYSVSREKKESFPLTVTSAQKNPTAFYLCASSIGTDQETQYFGPGTRLLVL.

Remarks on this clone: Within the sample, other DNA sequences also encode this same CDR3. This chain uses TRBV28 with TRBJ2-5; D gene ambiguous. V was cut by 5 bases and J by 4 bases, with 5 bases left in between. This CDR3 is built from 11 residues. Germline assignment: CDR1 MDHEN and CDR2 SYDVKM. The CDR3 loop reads CASSLGETQYF. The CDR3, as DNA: TGTGCCAGCAGTCTGGGAGAGACCCAGTACTTC.

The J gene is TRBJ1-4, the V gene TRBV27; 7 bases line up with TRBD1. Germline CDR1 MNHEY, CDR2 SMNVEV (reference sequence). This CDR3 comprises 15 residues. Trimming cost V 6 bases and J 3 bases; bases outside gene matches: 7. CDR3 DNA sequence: TGTGCCAGCAGATCTACAGGGGCAGCTAATGAAAAACTGTTTTTT. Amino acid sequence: CASRSTGAANEKLFF.